This is a list of T cell receptor beta chains from one sample in a study of T-cell memory formation after mild COVID-19. TCRdb passed the 5' RACE reads through MiXCR, listing each CDR3 protein once. The top ten clones hold around 3.3% of a sample with about 200,000 distinct CDR3 sequences, 7.5% to 10% of them seen once. The material sequenced was PBMCs or a T cell subset sorted from them (not recorded which). Receptor source: a man aged 18 to 29 who had mild COVID-19 (a few samples of this study predate the infection). Cell type and time point are not known. Both conserved end residues are part of each CDR3. The order of the fields is D gene, clone size, J gene, V gene, CDR3 protein, CDR3 DNA. A D gene is named only where the DNA matches it firmly. Clone sizes are given selectively: once, few, many, or a class where the clone is expanded.

D: NA
size: many
J: TRBJ2-3
V: TRBV7-9
CDR3: CASSARAVSKADTQYF
DNA: TGTGCCAGCAGCGCTAGAGCGGTCTCTAAGGCAGATACGCAGTATTTT

D: NA
size: many
J: TRBJ1-1
V: TRBV7-2
CDR3: CASSSGGGTEAFF
DNA: TGTGCCAGCAGCTCGGGGGGGGGCACTGAAGCTTTCTTT

D: TRBD2
size: NA
J: TRBJ2-7
V: TRBV5-1
CDR3: CASSERLAGRYEQYF
DNA: TGCGCCAGCAGCGAGCGACTAGCGGGACGCTACGAGCAGTACTTC

D: NA
size: few
J: TRBJ1-1
V: TRBV7-8
CDR3: CASSLNFRGTFF
DNA: TGTGCCAGCAGCTTAAATTTTAGAGGAACTTTCTTT

D: TRBD2
size: NA
J: TRBJ2-3
V: TRBV2
CDR3: CASSGSGQSTDTQYF
DNA: TGTGCCAGCAGCGGTAGCGGGCAGAGCACAGATACGCAGTATTTT

D: NA
size: many
J: TRBJ1-3
V: TRBV12-3/TRBV12-4
CDR3: CASSPRPPLVSSGNTIYF
DNA: TGTGCCAGCAGTCCCCGGCCTCCCCTTGTTAGCTCTGGAAACACCATATATTTT

D: TRBD1
size: few
J: TRBJ2-2
V: TRBV4-2
CDR3: CASSQIMGQATGELFF
DNA: TGTGCCAGCAGCCAGATAATGGGACAGGCCACCGGGGAGCTGTTTTTT

D: NA
size: NA
J: TRBJ2-1
V: TRBV5-6
CDR3: CASSLGRRFYNEQFF
DNA: TGTGCCAGCAGCTTGGGACGGCGGTTCTACAATGAGCAGTTCTTC

D: NA
size: NA
J: TRBJ1-1
V: TRBV9
CDR3: CASSVEGGQPTEAFF
DNA: TGTGCCAGCAGCGTAGAGGGGGGGCAGCCGACTGAAGCTTTCTTT

D: TRBD1
size: few
J: TRBJ2-2
V: TRBV5-1
CDR3: CASSFTGGADTGELFF
DNA: TGCGCCAGCAGCTTTACAGGGGGCGCGGACACCGGGGAGCTGTTTTTT

D: NA
size: many
J: TRBJ1-5
V: TRBV2
CDR3: CASSGPSAYQPQHF
DNA: TGTGCCAGCAGTGGCCCCTCCGCGTATCAGCCCCAGCATTTT

D: NA
size: NA
J: TRBJ2-1
V: TRBV6-5
CDR3: CSGPHNEQSF
DNA: TGTTCCGGCCCGCACAATGAGCAGTCCTTC

D: NA
size: NA
J: TRBJ2-1
V: TRBV7-2
CDR3: CASSLFEGSYNEQFF
DNA: TGTGCCAGCAGCTTGTTTGAGGGTTCCTACAATGAGCAGTTCTTC

D: NA
size: many
J: TRBJ1-1
V: TRBV12-5
CDR3: CASGLARGEDTEAFF
DNA: TGTGCTAGTGGTTTGGCCCGGGGGGAAGACACTGAAGCTTTCTTT

D: NA
size: NA
J: TRBJ2-7
V: TRBV18
CDR3: CASSPTAAYEQYF
DNA: TGTGCCAGCTCACCAACGGCAGCTTACGAGCAGTACTTC

D: TRBD2
size: few
J: TRBJ2-1
V: TRBV20-1
CDR3: CSARIGLVGNEQFF
DNA: TGCAGTGCTAGAATCGGACTAGTGGGGAATGAGCAGTTCTTC

D: TRBD1
size: NA
J: TRBJ2-3
V: TRBV5-1
CDR3: CASSLRDRGRRTDTQYF
DNA: TGCGCCAGCAGCTTGCGGGACAGGGGGCGGAGGACAGATACGCAGTATTTT

D: TRBD1
size: NA
J: TRBJ1-2
V: TRBV7-6
CDR3: CASSPRDRGANYGYTF
DNA: TGTGCCAGCAGCCCCCGGGACAGGGGAGCTAACTATGGCTACACCTTC

D: TRBD2
size: many
J: TRBJ2-1
V: TRBV7-9
CDR3: CASSLAGGWNEQFF
DNA: TGTGCCAGCAGCTTGGCGGGGGGCTGGAATGAGCAGTTCTTC

D: NA
size: NA
J: TRBJ1-1
V: TRBV5-4
CDR3: CASSLRGGTEAFF
DNA: TGTGCCAGCAGCTTGCGAGGAGGCACTGAAGCTTTCTTT

D: NA
size: few
J: TRBJ1-1
V: TRBV7-9
CDR3: CASSLQGWPEAFF
DNA: TGTGCCAGCAGCCTACAGGGATGGCCTGAAGCTTTCTTT

D: TRBD1
size: NA
J: TRBJ2-2
V: TRBV12-3/TRBV12-4
CDR3: CASSPDRAPVGGELFF
DNA: TGTGCCAGCAGTCCCGACAGGGCCCCCGTTGGCGGGGAGCTGTTTTTT

D: NA
size: few
J: TRBJ2-1
V: TRBV7-8
CDR3: CASSLVGGGNEQFF
DNA: TGTGCCAGCAGCTTAGTAGGTGGGGGGAATGAGCAGTTCTTC

D: NA
size: few
J: TRBJ2-3
V: TRBV3-1
CDR3: CASSQGLFDTQYF
DNA: TGTGCCAGCAGCCAAGGGTTGTTTGATACGCAGTATTTT

D: TRBD1
size: NA
J: TRBJ2-7
V: TRBV4-3
CDR3: CASSRGGLGQGTYEQYF
DNA: TGCGCCAGCAGCCGAGGAGGTTTAGGACAGGGGACCTACGAGCAGTACTTC

D: TRBD2
size: NA
J: TRBJ2-1
V: TRBV19
CDR3: CASSDGAGGYNEQFF
DNA: TGTGCCAGTAGTGACGGAGCGGGGGGTTACAATGAGCAGTTCTTC

D: NA
size: NA
J: TRBJ2-2
V: TRBV5-1
CDR3: CASSLARVPSGELFF
DNA: TGCGCCAGCAGCTTGGCTCGGGTCCCTAGCGGGGAGCTGTTTTTT

D: NA
size: few
J: TRBJ2-7
V: TRBV4-1
CDR3: CASSSPPNGAYEQYF
DNA: TGCGCCAGCAGCTCCCCGCCGAATGGGGCCTACGAGCAGTACTTC

D: NA
size: few
J: TRBJ1-5
V: TRBV7-2
CDR3: CASSLVHSNQPQHF
DNA: TGTGCCAGCAGCTTAGTTCATAGCAATCAGCCCCAGCATTTT

D: NA
size: NA
J: TRBJ2-3
V: TRBV14
CDR3: CASSQSLATDTQYF
DNA: TGTGCCAGCAGCCAATCCCTAGCCACAGATACGCAGTATTTT

D: NA
size: few
J: TRBJ1-6
V: TRBV7-9
CDR3: CASSSQGGGSPLHF
DNA: TGTGCCAGCAGCTCCCAGGGAGGAGGTTCACCCCTCCACTTT

D: NA
size: NA
J: TRBJ1-5
V: TRBV5-1
CDR3: CASSVAGDNQPQHF
DNA: TGCGCCAGCAGCGTGGCGGGAGACAATCAGCCCCAGCATTTT

D: NA
size: NA
J: TRBJ1-4
V: TRBV9
CDR3: CASSVGPQREKLFF
DNA: TGTGCCAGCAGCGTAGGTCCCCAGCGTGAAAAACTGTTTTTT

D: NA
size: NA
J: TRBJ2-5
V: TRBV2
CDR3: CASSRGLWETQYF
DNA: TGTGCCAGCAGTAGGGGCCTCTGGGAGACCCAGTACTTC

D: NA
size: many
J: TRBJ2-7
V: TRBV30
CDR3: CAWSGLAMSEQYF
DNA: TGTGCCTGGAGTGGTCTAGCAATGAGCGAGCAGTACTTC

D: TRBD1
size: NA
J: TRBJ2-2
V: TRBV5-1
CDR3: CASRTGTGAGELFF
DNA: TGCGCCAGCAGGACCGGGACAGGGGCCGGGGAGCTGTTTTTT

D: NA
size: many
J: TRBJ2-5
V: TRBV5-1
CDR3: CASSFVSPQETQYF
DNA: TGCGCCAGCAGTTTCGTGTCTCCACAAGAGACCCAGTACTTC

D: TRBD1
size: NA
J: TRBJ2-5
V: TRBV7-9
CDR3: CASSRLTGGGETQYF
DNA: TGTGCCAGCAGCCGCCTGACAGGGGGAGGAGAGACCCAGTACTTC

D: TRBD1
size: NA
J: TRBJ2-3
V: TRBV5-1
CDR3: CASSDRVSTDTQYF
DNA: TGCGCCAGCAGCGACAGGGTTAGCACAGATACGCAGTATTTT

D: NA
size: NA
J: TRBJ1-5
V: TRBV7-2
CDR3: CASSLGSLGGRYGQPQHF
DNA: TGTGCCAGCAGCTTAGGGTCTTTGGGGGGACGGTATGGTCAGCCCCAGCATTTT

D: NA
size: few
J: TRBJ2-5
V: TRBV5-1
CDR3: CASSLGAQQETQYF
DNA: TGCGCCAGCAGCCTGGGGGCACAGCAAGAGACCCAGTACTTC

D: NA
size: few
J: TRBJ2-2
V: TRBV24-1
CDR3: CATSDPDRPELFF
DNA: TGTGCCACCAGTGACCCCGACAGGCCCGAGCTGTTTTTT

D: TRBD1
size: many
J: TRBJ1-3
V: TRBV7-2
CDR3: CASSLIRTGPKISGNTIYF
DNA: TGTGCCAGCAGCCTTATAAGGACAGGGCCTAAAATCTCTGGAAACACCATATATTTT

D: NA
size: many
J: TRBJ2-6
V: TRBV6-5
CDR3: CASSNTGTGANVLTF
DNA: TGTGCCAGCAGCAATACAGGGACTGGGGCCAACGTCCTGACTTTC

D: TRBD1
size: NA
J: TRBJ1-6
V: TRBV29-1
CDR3: CSVLTAGTGNSPLHF
DNA: TGCAGCGTTCTAACGGCCGGGACAGGGAATTCACCCCTCCACTTT

D: TRBD1
size: few
J: TRBJ2-3
V: TRBV28
CDR3: CASSTGQGPGTDTQYF
DNA: TGTGCCAGCAGCACGGGACAGGGGCCCGGCACAGATACGCAGTATTTT

D: TRBD2
size: NA
J: TRBJ2-1
V: TRBV4-3
CDR3: CASSQDLASGGWDEQFF
DNA: TGCGCCAGCAGCCAAGATTTGGCTAGCGGGGGGTGGGATGAGCAGTTCTTC

D: NA
size: few
J: TRBJ2-5
V: TRBV20-1
CDR3: CSASRGPSTRTQYF
DNA: TGCAGTGCTAGTCGGGGCCCTAGTACTCGGACCCAGTACTTC

D: TRBD1
size: NA
J: TRBJ1-1
V: TRBV5-1
CDR3: CASSSLTGAAEAFF
DNA: TGCGCCAGCAGCTCTTTGACAGGGGCGGCTGAAGCTTTCTTT

D: TRBD2
size: NA
J: TRBJ2-1
V: TRBV7-2
CDR3: CASSRTSGGAGEQFF
DNA: TGTGCCAGCAGCCGGACTAGCGGGGGGGCCGGCGAGCAGTTCTTC